Listed here is a single T cell receptor (beta chain). It was with a sample-barcoded 5' primer and a J-beta primer mix that a second PCR of roughly 6 to 12 cycles was run. One entry per CDR3 protein results from TCRdb running MiXCR on the 5' RACE reads. Of around 780,000 distinct CDR3 sequences listed, 56% are singletons. This sample was taken from a study of blood T cells in healthy people across ages. This CDR3 contains 15 residues. This chain connects TRBV21-1 to TRBJ1-2. TRBV21-1 is shown as a pseudogene. The sequence was collected from a man aged 35-49 years in good health. Sequencing was carried out using blood. This CDR3 reads CASRKRRKANYGYTF. In DNA, the CDR3 is TGTGCCAGCAGGAAGCGAAGAAAAGCTAACTATGGCTACACCTTC.